Each of the 14 T cell receptor beta chains below was sequenced from the same sample in a study of beta chain features in type 1 diabetes. Study outcomes and limitations: TCRB CDR3s were moderately but significantly shorter in Type 1 diabetes patients in all four CD4+ subsets.

These receptors' targets are unknown. As every portion of the isolated RNA was reverse transcribed, the sequencing read expressed TCRB transcripts. The table came from immunoSEQ multiplex PCR; TCRdb's copy has only in-frame clones and leaves some out. The sample contains 200,000 to 250,000 clones, roughly 14% of which appear only once. The specimen sequenced was naive CD4+ T cells from blood. The receptors stem from a young man with type 1 diabetes.

This clone came up a few times. The chain couples TRBV19 to TRBJ1-1; D perhaps matches TRBD1 (5 bases). V was pared by 5 bases and J by 7 bases, with 23 bases between. CDR1 and CDR2 (germline): LNHDA, SQIVND (reference sequence). The CDR3 runs to 16 residues. The CDR3: CASSPGGVGPESEAFF. CDR3 nucleotides: TGTGCCAGTAGTCCTGGGGGGGTCGGCCCCGAAAGTGAAGCTTTCTTT.

The CDR3 DNA sequence: TGTGCCAGCAGCCCCTCCGACCAGGGTTTAGGTTACGAGCAGTACTTC. It encodes CASSPSDQGLGYEQYF. The J gene is TRBJ2-7, the V gene TRBV7-8; D possibly corresponds to TRBD1 (5 bases). Trimming took off 5 bases at V and 4 bases at J, with 21 bases between the two ends. Looked up from germline, CDR1 is SGHVS and CDR2 is FQNEAQ. The CDR3 sequence is 16 residues long.

This clone showed up just a few times. V usage is TRBV30 and J usage is TRBJ1-2; 12 bases are shared with TRBD1. The CDR3 spans 13 residues. The junction had 2 bases not matched to a gene; V was cut back by 5 bases and J by 4 bases. Germline CDR1 is GTSNPN and CDR2 is SVGIG (reference sequence). The CDR3 loop reads CAWGDRGLYGYTF. The CDR3, as DNA: TGTGCCTGGGGGGACAGGGGGCTCTATGGCTACACCTTC.

The chain recombines TRBV5-1 with TRBJ2-5, with D possibly being TRBD2 (5 bases). Germline lookup yields CDR1 SGHRS and CDR2 YFSETQ. The V end was cut by 4 bases, the J end by 2 bases, with 12 bases between. The CDR3 contains 14 residues. CDR3 sequence reads: CASSADWSQETQYF. The CDR3 DNA reads as TGCGCCAGCAGCGCGGACTGGTCGCAAGAGACCCAGTACTTC.

This clone has only a few counts. The V call is TRBV28, the J call TRBJ2-5, with 10 bases aligning to TRBD2. The CDR3 covers 19 residues. Germline values: CDR1 MDHEN, CDR2 SYDVKM. With V trimmed by 4 bases and J by 7 bases, 21 bases remained unmatched. CDR3 residues: CASSSWLAGAWAMQWTQYF. For the CDR3, the DNA is TGTGCCAGCAGTTCTTGGCTAGCGGGAGCATGGGCGATGCAATGGACCCAGTACTTC.

The V gene is TRBV5-1, the J gene TRBJ2-7; tentative D call: TRBD1 (5 bases). The V end was cut by 0 bases, the J end by 2 bases, with 6 bases between. CDR1 SGHRS and CDR2 YFSETQ come from the germline V gene. The CDR3 is 13 amino acids. CDR3 loop: CASSLDRPYEQYF. In nucleotides, the CDR3 is TGCGCCAGCAGCTTGGACAGGCCCTACGAGCAGTACTTC. The full variable domain, with the rest looked up from reference TRBV5-1 and TRBJ2-7, is KAGVTQTPRYLIKTRGQQVTLSCSPISGHRSVSWYQQTPGQGLQFLFEYFSETQRNKGNFPGRFSGRQFSNSRSEMNVSTLELGDSALYLCASSLDRPYEQYFGPGTRLTVT.

This chain connects TRBV7-2 to TRBJ2-3; 8 bases are a match to TRBD2. With V trimmed by 5 bases and J by 6 bases, 10 bases remained unmatched. CDR3 length: 15 residues. CDR1 and CDR2 from the germline V gene are SGHTA and FQGNSA. The CDR3 DNA sequence: TGTGCCAGCAGCCTGTACCGGAGCGGGAGTGATACGCAGTATTTT. Its translation: CASSLYRSGSDTQYF. Complete variable domain (other parts from reference TRBV7-2 and TRBJ2-3): GAGVSQSPSNKVTEKGKDVELRCDPISGHTALYWYRQSLGQGLEFLIYFQGNSAPDKSGLPSDRFSAERTGGSVSTLTIQRTQQEDSAVYLCASSLYRSGSDTQYFGPGTRLTVL.

A few counts support this clone. The chain carries TRBV18 and TRBJ2-7, with TRBD1 matching over 10 bases. Germline V gene sequence: CDR1 KGHSH, CDR2 LQKENI. The V gene end was trimmed by 6 bases and the J gene end by 7 bases; junction bases not matched to a gene: 15. The CDR3 loop spans 16 amino acids. The CDR3 DNA follows: TGTGCCAGCTCCGCAGCAGGAGGGACAGGGGCGGGAGAGCAGTACTTC. It yields the protein CASSAAGGTGAGEQYF.

This chain uses TRBV5-1 with TRBJ2-5, with 9 bases identical to TRBD1. Germline loops: CDR1 SGHRS, CDR2 YFSETQ. The length of the CDR3 is 14 residues. V trimming: 3 bases; J trimming: 4 bases; junction bases outside the gene matches: 4. CDR3 nucleotides: TGCGCCAGCAGCTGGACAGGGGCGGGAGAGACCCAGTACTTC. Translating gives CASSWTGAGETQYF.

The rearrangement links TRBV7-9 to TRBJ2-2, with TRBD1 matching 8 bases. The CDR3 extends over 14 amino acids. From germline, CDR1 is SEHNR and CDR2 FQNEAQ (reference sequence). The V segment lost 5 bases and the J segment 4 bases; nucleotides outside the gene matches: 3. CDR3 nucleotide sequence: TGTGCCAGCAGCCCGGGACAGGTCACCGGGGAGCTGTTTTTT. Translated: CASSPGQVTGELFF.

The chain uses TRBV5-1 and TRBJ2-3, with D perhaps matching TRBD2 (5 bases). The CDR3 has 16 residues. V dropped 4 bases and J dropped 4 bases, with 19 bases sitting between them. In germline, CDR1 is SGHRS, CDR2 YFSETQ. CDR3 sequence: CASSTSELAGADTQYF. The CDR3 DNA reads TGCGCCAGCAGCACGAGTGAGCTAGCAGGTGCAGATACGCAGTATTTT.

This clone was counted a few times. This sequence joins TRBV30 and TRBJ2-5, with 11 positions matching TRBD1. Germline-derived CDR1 and CDR2 are GTSNPN and SVGIG (reference sequence). This CDR3 region has 16 residues. Trimming removed 1 base from V and 4 bases from J; junction bases left unmatched: 8. CDR3 in amino acids: CAWSAPGQGGGETQYF. DNA for the CDR3: TGTGCCTGGAGTGCTCCGGGACAGGGGGGGGGAGAGACCCAGTACTTC.

This clone was picked up a small number of times. This sequence joins TRBV19 and TRBJ1-1; D unclear. Germline V gene sequence: CDR1 LNHDA, CDR2 SQIVND (reference sequence). The CDR3 has 14 residues. Trimming pared 7 bases from V and 3 bases from J, leaving 15 bases between. CDR3 bases: TGTGCCAGTATCGGCGGGGTGGGAGACACTGAAGCTTTCTTT. Translation: CASIGGVGDTEAFF.

V gene TRBV2 combines with J gene TRBJ1-6; the D is unclear. Trimming cost V 8 bases and J 5 bases, with 16 bases left between them. Per the germline V gene, CDR1 is SNHLY and CDR2 is FYNNEI. The CDR3 contains 15 residues. Here the CDR3 reads CASRVETAHNSPLHF. The CDR3 nucleotides read TGTGCCAGCCGGGTCGAGACTGCCCATAATTCACCCCTCCACTTT.